These T cell receptor beta chains were read from a single sample in a study of cytomegalovirus exposure and HLA in healthy donors. Method: immunoSEQ multiplex PCR; TCRdb's copy keeps in-frame clones and lacks some. Seen here are 85,000 to 100,000 clones, over 70% observed once, and the top ten hold approximately 1.3%. Sequencing input: PBMCs. These receptor sequences come from a girl aged 2-9 years in good health and CMV-seropositive. The conserved cysteine and the conserved F or W are not part of the CDR3 here.

v_gene: TRBV6-5
j_gene: TRBJ2-7
len: 11
CDR3aa: ASSRGGLYEQY

v_gene: TRBV5-1
j_gene: TRBJ1-5
len: 12
CDR3aa: ASSTGTGGQPQH

v_gene: TRBV19
j_gene: TRBJ2-1
len: 14
CDR3aa: ASSIDQGSSYNEQF

v_gene: TRBV5-1
j_gene: TRBJ2-1
len: 17
CDR3aa: ASSSRGGRTVLVYNEQF

v_gene: TRBV6-5
j_gene: TRBJ1-5
len: 13
CDR3aa: ASSSRGTSNQPQH

v_gene: TRBV6-1
j_gene: TRBJ2-7
len: 13
CDR3aa: ASRKPTGVMNEQY

v_gene: TRBV6-5
j_gene: TRBJ1-1
len: 13
CDR3aa: ASSSGRKGNSEAF

v_gene: TRBV30
j_gene: TRBJ1-2
len: 10
CDR3aa: AWSVQTGGYT

v_gene: TRBV27
j_gene: TRBJ1-5
len: 12
CDR3aa: ASSLEGFSQPQH

v_gene: TRBV27
j_gene: TRBJ1-1
len: 11
CDR3aa: AIRSSGAGEAF

v_gene: TRBV7-2
j_gene: TRBJ2-6
len: 13
CDR3aa: ASSLTGTGANVLT

v_gene: TRBV9
j_gene: TRBJ2-2
len: 14
CDR3aa: ASSEMGPGEAGELF

v_gene: TRBV28
j_gene: TRBJ2-5
len: 13
CDR3aa: ASRPHTSEKETQY

v_gene: TRBV6-5
j_gene: TRBJ1-2
len: 13
CDR3aa: ASSYSAEVNYGYT

v_gene: TRBV30
j_gene: TRBJ1-2
len: 11
CDR3aa: AWSGDSAYGYT

v_gene: TRBV5-1
j_gene: TRBJ1-1
len: 11
CDR3aa: ASTNGGVTEAF

v_gene: TRBV11-3
j_gene: TRBJ1-1
len: 13
CDR3aa: ASSANRDKNTEAF

v_gene: TRBV14
j_gene: TRBJ2-1
len: 20
CDR3aa: ASSPPRVSGTRRTFFYNEQF

v_gene: TRBV29-1
j_gene: TRBJ2-1
len: 12
CDR3aa: SVLDRSSYNEQF

v_gene: TRBV28
j_gene: TRBJ2-7
len: 13
CDR3aa: ASRRAPTGRYEQY

v_gene: TRBV19
j_gene: TRBJ1-2
len: 11
CDR3aa: ASSKGVYYGYT

v_gene: TRBV27
j_gene: TRBJ2-7
len: 12
CDR3aa: ASSFGTGGLEQY

v_gene: TRBV5-5
j_gene: TRBJ2-3
len: 15
CDR3aa: ASSLAIASSGTDTQY

v_gene: TRBV6-5
j_gene: TRBJ2-5
len: 13
CDR3aa: ASSYGQGSIETQY

v_gene: TRBV6-4
j_gene: TRBJ2-1
len: 13
CDR3aa: ASSGTSGSRDEQF

v_gene: TRBV6-5
j_gene: TRBJ1-2
len: 14
CDR3aa: ASSYTGGFRGDGYT

v_gene: TRBV6-5
j_gene: TRBJ1-1
len: 12
CDR3aa: ASRPQGAGTEAF

v_gene: TRBV15
j_gene: TRBJ1-4
len: 12
CDR3aa: ATMGRAVNEKLF

v_gene: TRBV27
j_gene: TRBJ1-2
len: 10
CDR3aa: ASYRVGYGYT

v_gene: TRBV30
j_gene: TRBJ2-1
len: 12
CDR3aa: AWSAGLADNEQF

v_gene: TRBV6-1
j_gene: TRBJ2-7
len: 12
CDR3aa: ASSPLGGTYEQY

v_gene: TRBV7-9
j_gene: TRBJ1-2
len: 11
CDR3aa: ASSLRGLYGYT

v_gene: TRBV10-1
j_gene: TRBJ2-7
len: 11
CDR3aa: ASSVGISYEQY

v_gene: TRBV5-1
j_gene: TRBJ2-5
len: 14
CDR3aa: ASSSRLAGDQETQY

v_gene: TRBV27
j_gene: TRBJ1-4
len: 14
CDR3aa: ASSLRWRESNEKLF

v_gene: TRBV11-2
j_gene: TRBJ2-7
len: 15
CDR3aa: ASSLGLAGSGTYEQY

v_gene: TRBV6-6
j_gene: TRBJ2-7
len: 10
CDR3aa: ASSYERGQQY

v_gene: TRBV19
j_gene: TRBJ1-2
len: 14
CDR3aa: ASSIGRDRGPFGYT

v_gene: TRBV10-3
j_gene: TRBJ1-2
len: 14
CDR3aa: AISEEEVLANYGYT

v_gene: TRBV2
j_gene: TRBJ2-3
len: 12
CDR3aa: ASRVTGSTDTQY

v_gene: TRBV18
j_gene: TRBJ2-5
len: 11
CDR3aa: ASSRRGGETQY

v_gene: TRBV5-4
j_gene: TRBJ2-7
len: 13
CDR3aa: ASRTQDSSHYEQY